This T cell receptor beta chain comes out of a study of blood T cell repertoires in COVID-19. About the study: The United States, Italy and Spain supplied acute and convalescent COVID-19 samples. Sources were T cells, B-cell-depleted T cells, or PBMCs; the material itself was cDNA or gDNA.

Only one count was recorded for this clone. V was shortened by 8 bases and J by 1 base, with 8 bases between the two germline ends. Germline V lookup: CDR1 LGHDT, CDR2 YNNKEL (reference sequence). The CDR3 runs 13 residues. Original processing methods: Using reference gene primer amplification, nucleated cell counts were estimated. The method was immunoSEQ multiplex PCR; TCRdb's version includes in-frame clones alone and lacks a portion of them. V and J calls and clone size follow that table, whereas D and trimming were derived from the DNA. The sample includes under 200,000 clones, roughly 84% seen only once; the top ten take approximately 15%.

The sample taken for sequencing was peripheral blood. The chain couples TRBV3-1 (or the pseudogene TRBV3-2) to TRBJ2-2; tentatively, D is TRBD1 (6 bases). This sequence was found in a woman in her seventies with COVID-19, enrolled during active disease. The DNA of the CDR3 is TGTGCCAGCCGGACAGAGAACACCGGGGAGCTGTTTTTT. It is translated as CASRTENTGELFF.